This TCR beta chain was captured by sequencing in a study of cytomegalovirus exposure and HLA in healthy donors. Study-wide results and caveats: In a later analysis, donors in an Asian-associated ancestry cluster reportedly had fewer N-insertions in productive TCRs than the cohort mean.

With 60 Vbeta and 13 Jbeta primers, the PCR was carried out. Using immunoSEQ multiplex PCR, the repertoire was profiled, and TCRdb retains in-frame clones only, with some absent. The sample yields about 180,000 clones, about four fifths seen once. V was clipped by 9 bases and J by 11 bases; unmatched bases: 4. Germline CDR1 reads WNHNN; CDR2 reads SYGVQD (reference sequence). The CDR3 contains 10 residues. Comments on this clone: The target antigen is unknown.

The receptor was derived from a girl aged 10 to 17 in good health and CMV-seropositive. The chain combines TRBV10-1 with TRBJ1-1; 9 bases map to TRBD1. The source material was PBMCs. In DNA, the CDR3 is TGCGCCAGTGGGGACAGGGAGGCTTTCTTT. Residues: CASGDREAFF.